This T cell receptor (beta chain) was sequenced for a study of T-cell reconstitution after alpha-beta-depleted transplantation in children (dated by TCRdb to 2016 to 2017). Regarding the complete study: The study quantitatively tracked T-cell immune reconstitution after TCRalphabeta/CD19-depleted allogeneic hematopoietic cell transplantation in children using TCR repertoire profiling. Study-wide conclusions, independent of this receptor: Hyperexpanded clone frequencies declined over subsequent months; after one year, T-cell counts and TCRbeta diversity were mostly attributed to newly produced T cells. In some patients, high TCRbeta diversity at day 60 was attributed to recipient T cells and intrathymic progenitors that had survived conditioning. The apparently early alphabetaT-cell count recovery about two months after transplant was reportedly dependent on only several hundred rapidly expanded clones derived from non-depleted graft cells.

The germline V gene (reference sequence) gives CDR1 as LNHNV and CDR2 as YYDKDF. V is pruned by 11 bases and J by 0 bases, leaving 13 bases of the junction without a gene match. The CDR3 runs 17 residues from the cysteine to the phenylalanine. Just the 51-base CDR3 DNA is kept, in frame starting at base 1. The treatment or condition label here, explained by the study, means: allogeneic hematopoietic cell transplantation with graft depleted of TCRalphabeta T cells and CD19 B cells. The transplant recipients were children given TCRalphabeta/CD19-depleted allogeneic hematopoietic cell grafts. With respect to this clonotype: Its antigen is still unknown. Qualities for individual bases were not recorded, and no much larger clone is one base off.

Library method: PCR. Sequencing instrument: Illumina HiSeq 2500. Molecular barcoding was employed in the preparation of TCR libraries, with unique molecular identifiers being used to normalize TCRbeta repertoire quantification. TCRdb reanalyzed the raw reads on its own, using fastp at Q25 for trimming and MiXCR for clone calling, and kept in-frame beta chains. One record per CDR3 amino acid sequence lists the most common genes and DNA. The sample table lists about 980,000 distinct CDR3 sequences, about 29% of them with a count of one. Around 30% of the sample is in the top ten clones. The sequence links TRBV15 to TRBJ2-3; 11 bases in the middle match TRBD2. The TCR originated in a boy younger than two who had a stem cell transplant for SCID, so the T cells may come from the graft donor. Here the sequenced sample was PBMCs, mostly from graft donor cells, taken 360 days after TCRalphabeta/CD19-depleted stem cell transplant. The CDR3 reads as follows: CAPCRSSGGLSTDTQYF. The nucleotide sequence is given as TGTGCCCCCTGTAGGTCTAGCGGGGGGTTAAGCACAGATACGCAGTATTTT.